The next 9 T cell receptor beta chains were all read from a single sample in a study of identical twins. TCRdb re-derived calls from the 5' RACE reads in MiXCR, one entry per CDR3 protein. The sample has roughly 230,000 distinct CDR3 sequences; roughly 8% are singletons. This sample was also put to use in a study of yellow fever vaccine responses in identical twins.

The sequenced sample was CD8+ T cells sorted from blood. The receptors were sampled from a young woman in good health.

The gene calls are TRBV20-1 and TRBJ2-1; tentative D call: TRBD2 (5 bases). Germline V gene lookup returns CDR1 DFQATT and CDR2 SNEGSKA (reference sequence). Trimming removed 6 bases from V and 3 bases from J, with 12 bases in between. The CDR3 totals 13 residues. CDR3 residues: CSALLTNYNEQFF. The CDR3 DNA reads as TGCAGTGCCCTACTGACTAACTACAATGAGCAGTTCTTC.

The chain uses TRBV7-2 and TRBJ2-5, with 7 bases fitting TRBD2. This CDR3 has 17 amino acids. V dropped 4 bases and J dropped 5; count of bases not matched to a gene: 16. The V gene's germline CDR1 is SGHTA and CDR2 FQGNSA. The CDR3 is CASSSKLPTSIRETQYF. CDR3 in DNA: TGTGCCAGCAGCTCGAAACTTCCGACTAGCATTCGTGAGACCCAGTACTTC.

There are many counts of this clonotype. The rearrangement links TRBV2 to TRBJ2-1, with 9 bases lining up with TRBD1. The CDR3 has 13 residues. V shed 9 bases and J 5 bases; nucleotides not matched to a gene: 5. Germline values: CDR1 SNHLY, CDR2 FYNNEI. The CDR3 coding sequence is TGTGCCAGGGGACAGGGCTACGACAATGAGCAGTTCTTC. Its translation: CARGQGYDNEQFF.

This clonotype came up many times. The chain joins TRBV7-2 to TRBJ1-4; D is uncertain. Germline V CDR1 and CDR2: SGHTA, FQGNSA. CDR3 length equals 15 residues. V lost 0 bases, J lost 8 bases, and 13 bases lay in between. As DNA, the CDR3 is TGTGCCAGCAGCTTAGCCGGAATCATGGGGGAAAAACTGTTTTTT. Translated, it gives CASSLAGIMGEKLFF. The entire variable domain, with the rest obtained from reference TRBV7-2 and TRBJ1-4, is as follows: GAGVSQSPSNKVTEKGKDVELRCDPISGHTALYWYRQSLGQGLEFLIYFQGNSAPDKSGLPSDRFSAERTGGSVSTLTIQRTQQEDSAVYLCASSLAGIMGEKLFFGSGTQLSVL.

The sample holds a few counts of this clonotype. This rearrangement joins TRBV19 to TRBJ2-1; D uncertain. The CDR3 contains 13 residues. The V and J ends lost 1 base and 8 bases respectively, with 9 bases between them. From germline, CDR1 is LNHDA and CDR2 SQIVND (reference sequence). The CDR3, as DNA: TGTGCCAGTAGTATAGGTAAGGGCGATGAGCAGTTCTTC. Amino acids: CASSIGKGDEQFF.

The chain uses TRBV20-1 and TRBJ2-7, with 8 bases fitting TRBD2. Trimming took 7 bases from V and 4 from J; bases not matched to a gene: 9. The CDR3 consists of 13 residues. The germline V gene has CDR1 DFQATT and CDR2 SNEGSKA (reference sequence). The CDR3 nucleotides read TGCAGTGGGAACGGGGGGGCACAGTACGAGCAGTACTTC. Amino acid sequence: CSGNGGAQYEQYF.

This clonotype was found a few times. V and J are TRBV12-3 or TRBV12-4 and TRBJ2-1; D is possibly TRBD1 (6 bases). Deletions cut 6 bases from V and 1 base from J, with 13 bases between. The CDR3 runs to 15 residues. CDR3 in amino acids: CASSRRGQSYNEQFF. CDR3 nucleotides: TGTGCCAGCAGCAGACGGGGACAATCCTACAATGAGCAGTTCTTC.

This sequence joins TRBV12-3 or TRBV12-4 and TRBJ2-7; D is tentatively TRBD1 or TRBD2 (5 bases each). The V gene lost 5 bases and the J gene lost 5 bases, with 13 bases spanning the gap. The CDR3 length is 13 residues. The CDR3 region has the DNA TGTGCCAGCAGTCCGGGACCAGCGAACGAGCAGTACTTC. Protein: CASSPGPANEQYF.

This clonotype was detected ten times or more. V usage is TRBV5-1 and J usage is TRBJ2-1; D gene ambiguous. V lost 6 bases to trimming and J lost 5 bases, with 9 bases between them. Germline V gene sequence: CDR1 SGHRS, CDR2 YFSETQ. This CDR3 has 12 amino acids. CDR3 amino acids: CASIHNHNEQFF. In DNA form, the CDR3 reads TGCGCCAGCATTCACAACCACAATGAGCAGTTCTTC.